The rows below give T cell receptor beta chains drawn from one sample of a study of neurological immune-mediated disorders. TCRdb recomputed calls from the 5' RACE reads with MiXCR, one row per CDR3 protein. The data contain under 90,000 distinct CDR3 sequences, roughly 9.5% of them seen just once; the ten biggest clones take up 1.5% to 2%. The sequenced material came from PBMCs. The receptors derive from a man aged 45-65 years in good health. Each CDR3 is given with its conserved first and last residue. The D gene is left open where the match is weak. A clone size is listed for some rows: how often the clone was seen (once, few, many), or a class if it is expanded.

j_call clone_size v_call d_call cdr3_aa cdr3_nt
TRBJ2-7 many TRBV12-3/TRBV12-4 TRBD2 CASSSRVGGAGGPYEQYF TGTGCCAGCAGCTCGAGAGTCGGGGGGGCGGGAGGCCCCTACGAGCAGTACTTC
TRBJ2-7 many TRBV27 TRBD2 CASSLAGLAAHYEQYF TGTGCCAGCAGTTTAGCCGGACTAGCGGCTCACTACGAGCAGTACTTC
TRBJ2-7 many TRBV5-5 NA CASSLSGAYEQYF TGTGCCAGCAGCTTGTCCGGGGCCTACGAGCAGTACTTC
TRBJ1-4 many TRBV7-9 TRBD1 CASSDPEGAREKLFF TGTGCCAGCAGCGACCCCGAGGGGGCGCGGGAAAAACTGTTTTTT
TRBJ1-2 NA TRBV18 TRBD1 CASSPTGQGVGARYGYTF TGTGCCAGCTCACCGACCGGACAGGGGGTTGGAGCGAGGTATGGCTACACCTTC
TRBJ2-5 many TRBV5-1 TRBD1 CASSRTGEETQYF TGCGCCAGCAGCAGGACAGGGGAAGAGACCCAGTACTTC
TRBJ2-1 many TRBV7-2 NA CASSLESGGHNEQFF TGTGCCAGCAGCTTAGAGTCCGGGGGGCACAATGAGCAGTTCTTC
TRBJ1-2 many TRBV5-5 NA CASSPPGASYGYTF TGTGCCAGCAGCCCCCCGGGGGCCTCCTATGGCTACACCTTC
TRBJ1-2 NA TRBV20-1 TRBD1 CSATTGVRYGYTF TGCAGTGCTACGACAGGGGTCCGGTATGGCTACACCTTC
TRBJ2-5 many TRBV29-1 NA CSVESGAQETQYF TGCAGCGTTGAATCCGGGGCCCAAGAGACCCAGTACTTC
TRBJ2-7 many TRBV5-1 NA CASSLYDYEQYF TGCGCCAGCAGCTTGTATGACTACGAGCAGTACTTC
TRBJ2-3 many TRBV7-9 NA CASSSESRVRDTQYF TGTGCCAGCAGCTCGGAGAGTCGAGTGAGAGATACGCAGTATTTT
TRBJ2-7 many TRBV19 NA CASSFGASSYEQYF TGTGCCAGTAGTTTCGGGGCCTCCTCCTACGAGCAGTACTTC
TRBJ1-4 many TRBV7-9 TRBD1 CASSRRDSATNEKLFF TGTGCCAGCAGCCGTCGGGACAGCGCAACTAATGAAAAACTGTTTTTT
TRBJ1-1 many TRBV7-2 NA CASSSQRNTEAFF TGTGCCAGCAGCTCACAGAGGAACACTGAAGCTTTCTTT
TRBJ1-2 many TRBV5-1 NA CASSGDRFGYTF TGCGCCAGCAGCGGAGACAGGTTTGGCTACACCTTC
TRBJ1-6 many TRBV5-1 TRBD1 CASSTGQDNYNSPLHF TGCGCCAGCAGCACGGGACAGGACAATTATAATTCACCCCTCCACTTT
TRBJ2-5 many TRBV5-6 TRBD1 CASSFLQGTETQYF TGTGCCAGCAGCTTTCTACAGGGGACGGAGACCCAGTACTTC
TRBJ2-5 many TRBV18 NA CASSPVRSQETQYF TGTGCCAGCTCACCAGTTCGGTCCCAAGAGACCCAGTACTTC
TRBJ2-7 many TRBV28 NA CASISVGTGPYEQYF TGTGCCAGCATTTCCGTAGGGACGGGGCCCTACGAGCAGTACTTC
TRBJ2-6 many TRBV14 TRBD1 CASSQLRGPGANVLTF TGTGCCAGCAGCCAACTCAGGGGGCCTGGGGCCAACGTCCTGACTTTC
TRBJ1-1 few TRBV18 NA CASSPARQLNTEAFF TGTGCCAGCTCACCAGCTCGGCAACTGAACACTGAAGCTTTCTTT
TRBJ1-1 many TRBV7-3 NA CASSWSGDTEAFF TGTGCCAGCAGCTGGTCCGGGGACACTGAAGCTTTCTTT
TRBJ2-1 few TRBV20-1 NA CSASLGSGYNEQFF TGCAGTGCTAGTCTCGGGAGTGGTTACAATGAGCAGTTCTTC
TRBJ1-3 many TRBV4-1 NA CASSPPRATGNTIYF TGCGCCAGCAGCCCCCCCAGGGCGACTGGAAACACCATATATTTT
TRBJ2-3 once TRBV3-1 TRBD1 CASSQGASSLGTGSTTDTQYF TGTGCCAGCAGCCAAGGCGCCAGCAGCTTAGGGACAGGCTCTACCACAGATACGCAGTATTTT
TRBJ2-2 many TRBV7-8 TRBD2 CASSSLAGNTGELFF TGTGCCAGCAGCTCACTAGCGGGTAACACCGGGGAGCTGTTTTTT
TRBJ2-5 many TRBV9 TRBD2 CASSGLAGGPGETQYF TGTGCCAGCAGCGGACTAGCGGGGGGGCCAGGGGAGACCCAGTACTTC
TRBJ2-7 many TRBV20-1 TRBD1 CSADLRQGALGYEQYF TGCAGTGCCGACCTCAGACAGGGCGCGTTGGGCTACGAGCAGTACTTC
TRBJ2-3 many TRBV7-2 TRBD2 CASSALAGTQYF TGTGCCAGCAGCGCTCTAGCGGGGACGCAGTATTTT
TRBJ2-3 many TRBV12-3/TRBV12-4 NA CASNKRAGQTTDTQYF TGTGCCAGCAACAAGCGAGCGGGTCAGACCACAGATACGCAGTATTTT
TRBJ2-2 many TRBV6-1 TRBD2 CASRKAGANTGELFF TGTGCCAGCAGAAAAGCGGGAGCGAACACCGGGGAGCTGTTTTTT
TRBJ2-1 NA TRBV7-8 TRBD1 CASSFRQGANEQFF TGTGCCAGCAGCTTCAGACAGGGGGCCAATGAGCAGTTCTTC
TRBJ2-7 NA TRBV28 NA CASSTEYEQYF TGTGCCAGCTCCACTGAATACGAGCAGTACTTC
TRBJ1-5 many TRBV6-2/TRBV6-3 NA CASSAVEGRKNQPQHF TGTGCCAGCAGTGCCGTGGAGGGGCGCAAGAATCAGCCCCAGCATTTT
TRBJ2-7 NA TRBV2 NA CASSLRGAGGAYEQYF TGTGCCAGCAGCTTGCGGGGGGCAGGGGGAGCCTACGAGCAGTACTTC
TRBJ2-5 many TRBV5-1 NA CASSPDSSEETQYF TGCGCCAGCAGCCCGGACAGCTCCGAAGAGACCCAGTACTTC
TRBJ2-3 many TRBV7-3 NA CASSIGRSSTDTQYF TGTGCCAGCAGCATTGGACGGTCTAGCACAGATACGCAGTATTTT
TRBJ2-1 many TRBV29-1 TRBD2 CSARTSNRNEQFF TGCAGCGCCCGGACTAGTAATAGGAATGAGCAGTTCTTC
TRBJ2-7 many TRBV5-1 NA CASSLVMGDNYEQYF TGCGCCAGCAGCTTGGTAATGGGCGATAATTACGAGCAGTACTTC
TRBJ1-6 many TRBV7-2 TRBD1 CASSKNRGFYNSPLHF TGTGCCAGCAGCAAAAACAGGGGTTTCTATAATTCACCCCTCCACTTT
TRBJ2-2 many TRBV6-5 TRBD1 CASSKGQTVMGELFF TGTGCCAGCAGTAAGGGACAGACGGTAATGGGGGAGCTGTTTTTT